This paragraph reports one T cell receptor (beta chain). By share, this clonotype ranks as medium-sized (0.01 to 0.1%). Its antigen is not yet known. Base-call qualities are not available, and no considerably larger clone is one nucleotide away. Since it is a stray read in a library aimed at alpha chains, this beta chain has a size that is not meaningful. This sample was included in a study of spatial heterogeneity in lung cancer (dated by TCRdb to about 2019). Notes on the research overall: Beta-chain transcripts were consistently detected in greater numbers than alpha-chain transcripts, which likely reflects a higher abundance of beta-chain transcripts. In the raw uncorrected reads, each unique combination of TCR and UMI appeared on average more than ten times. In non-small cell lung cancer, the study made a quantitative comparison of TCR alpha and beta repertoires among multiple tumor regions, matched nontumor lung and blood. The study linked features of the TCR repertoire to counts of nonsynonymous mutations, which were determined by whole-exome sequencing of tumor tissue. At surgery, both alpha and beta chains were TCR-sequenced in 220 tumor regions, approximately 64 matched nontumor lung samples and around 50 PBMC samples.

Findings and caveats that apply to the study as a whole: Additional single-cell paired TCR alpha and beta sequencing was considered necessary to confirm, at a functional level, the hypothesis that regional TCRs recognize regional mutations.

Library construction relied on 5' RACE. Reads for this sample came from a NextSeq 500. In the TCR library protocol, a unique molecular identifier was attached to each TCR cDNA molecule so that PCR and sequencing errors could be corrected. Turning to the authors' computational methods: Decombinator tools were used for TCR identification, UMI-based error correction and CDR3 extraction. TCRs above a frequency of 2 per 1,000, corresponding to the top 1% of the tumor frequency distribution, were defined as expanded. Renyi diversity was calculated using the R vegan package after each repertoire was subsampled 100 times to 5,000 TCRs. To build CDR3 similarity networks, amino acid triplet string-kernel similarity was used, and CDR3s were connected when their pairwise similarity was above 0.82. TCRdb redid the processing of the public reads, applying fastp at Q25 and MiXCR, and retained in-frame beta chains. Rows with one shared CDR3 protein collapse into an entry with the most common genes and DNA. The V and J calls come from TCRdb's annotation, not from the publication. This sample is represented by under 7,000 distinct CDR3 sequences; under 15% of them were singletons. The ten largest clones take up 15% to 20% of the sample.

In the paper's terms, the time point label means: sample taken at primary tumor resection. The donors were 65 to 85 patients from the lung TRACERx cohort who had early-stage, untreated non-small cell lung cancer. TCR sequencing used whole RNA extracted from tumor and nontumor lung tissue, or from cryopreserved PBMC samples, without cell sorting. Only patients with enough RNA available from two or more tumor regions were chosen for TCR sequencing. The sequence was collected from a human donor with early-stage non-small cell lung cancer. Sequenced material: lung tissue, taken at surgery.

CDR3 sequence: CASSLVGPRRTDTQYF. The nucleotide sequence is TGTGCCAGCAGCTTGGTGGGACCCAGGAGGACAGATACGCAGTATTTT. Recombination connected TRBV5-6 to TRBJ2-3; the D call is tentative, TRBD1 or TRBD2, as each matches 5 bases. CDR1 and CDR2 were assigned from the germline V gene as SGHDT and YYEEEE. The CDR3 spans 16 residues, from the cysteine through the phenylalanine. Left in the record is the CDR3 DNA by itself, 48 bases read in frame from the first base. Trimming removed 0 bases from V and 3 bases from J, leaving 14 bases between the germline ends.